A single sample is the source of the 18 T cell receptor beta chains below, sequenced in a study of low-dose radiotherapy and immunotherapy resistance in tumors. TRAV- and TRBV-specific primers were used for first-strand cDNA, which covered alpha and beta chains. Both a constant-region primer and a V-primer adapter served to amplify TCRs across roughly 20 PCR cycles. TCRdb re-called the reads through MiXCR, storing one row per CDR3 protein. Counted here are 80,000 to 90,000 distinct CDR3 sequences, 18% occurring once; the ten biggest clones make up less than 3.5%. Regarding time point: before trial treatment. The sequencing used PBMCs, collected before treatment. These receptors all stem from a male donor with prostate cancer.

This clonotype was counted ten times or more. The rearrangement joins TRBV12-3 or TRBV12-4 to TRBJ2-2; 10 bases line up with TRBD1. CDR3 length: 15 residues. V dropped 6 bases and J dropped 7; count of bases not matched to a gene: 8. CDR3 protein: CASRPGTGAHGELFF. The CDR3 bases are TGTGCCAGCAGACCCGGGACAGGGGCTCACGGGGAGCTGTTTTTT.

This clonotype has ten or more counts. This sequence joins TRBV6-1 and TRBJ2-3; 9 nucleotides align to TRBD2. Trimming at V came to 5 bases and at J to 0 bases, leaving 6 bases not matched to a gene. This CDR3 has 16 residues. Germline CDR1 is MNHNS and CDR2 is SASEGT. CDR3 sequence: CASSYLAGTSTDTQYF. In DNA, the CDR3 is TGTGCCAGCAGTTACCTAGCGGGGACTAGCACAGATACGCAGTATTTT.

This clonotype was counted ten times or more. The chain uses TRBV21-1 and TRBJ2-3; TRBD2, the D gene given by the table, was not confirmed from the DNA. TRBV21-1 is shown as a pseudogene. The length of the CDR3 is 19 residues. The DNA for the CDR3 is TGTGCCAGCAGCAAACCATTGACCCCTAGCGGGGGGGCTTGGGATACGCAGTATTTT. Its protein is CASSKPLTPSGGAWDTQYF.

This clonotype has a count of ten or more. The CDR3 DNA is TGCAGCGTTGATCGGGGGTACAACACCGGGGAGCTGTTTTTT. It codes for CSVDRGYNTGELFF. The J gene is TRBJ2-2, the V gene TRBV29-1; D is perhaps TRBD2 (6 bases). CDR3 length: 14 amino acids. V shed 3 bases and J shed 2 bases, with 10 bases lying between them. From germline, CDR1 is SQVTM and CDR2 ANQGSEA.

The rearrangement links TRBV12-3 or TRBV12-4 to TRBJ2-7, with TRBD1 matching 10 bases. Trimming cost V 5 bases and J 7 bases; bases outside gene matches: 11. The CDR3 has 15 amino acids. The CDR3 DNA follows: TGTGCCAGCAGTCCCCCGGGACAGGGGACAATTGAGCAGTACTTC. Protein sequence: CASSPPGQGTIEQYF.

This clonotype was seen at least ten times. This rearrangement joins TRBV18 to TRBJ1-5; D possibly corresponds to TRBD1 (6 bases). This CDR3 comprises 13 residues. V was pared by 3 bases and J by 6 bases, with 9 bases between. The V gene's germline CDR1 is KGHSH and CDR2 LQKENI. The CDR3 DNA follows: TGTGCCAGCTCACCGCAGGGGTCTCAGCCCCAGCATTTT. This gives the protein CASSPQGSQPQHF.

This clonotype was recorded at least ten times. The rearrangement uses TRBV4-1 and TRBJ1-5, with D maybe TRBD1 (6 bases). This CDR3 has 15 residues. V shed 1 base and J shed 2 bases, with 9 bases lying between them. Germline values: CDR1 MGHRA, CDR2 YSYEKL. CDR3 amino acids: CASSQAGGGNQPQHF. The CDR3 coding sequence is TGCGCCAGCAGCCAAGCGGGGGGCGGCAATCAGCCCCAGCATTTT.

The J gene is TRBJ2-2, the V gene TRBV12-5; no firm D call. V lost 7 bases to trimming and J lost 2 bases, with 8 bases between them. CDR1 LGHNT and CDR2 FRNRAP come from the germline V gene. This CDR3 region has 13 residues. The CDR3, as DNA: TGTGCTAGTGCCCCCCTTAACACCGGGGAGCTGTTTTTT. Amino acids: CASAPLNTGELFF.

This clonotype was seen repeatedly, ten times or more. J is TRBJ1-3 and V is TRBV9; D may be TRBD1 (5 bases). Germline assignment: CDR1 SGDLS and CDR2 YYNGEE. Trimming cost V 4 bases and J 0 bases, with 14 bases left between them. The CDR3 has 16 residues. Here the CDR3 DNA reads TGTGCCAGCAGCCTTCCTCGGGGGGACTCTGGAAACACCATATATTTT. Protein: CASSLPRGDSGNTIYF.

This clonotype showed up many times. The chain is built from TRBV11-1 and TRBJ2-2, with 7 bases lining up with TRBD1. The CDR3 contains 17 residues. CDR1 is SGHAT and CDR2 is FQDESV in the germline V gene (reference sequence). J lost 3 bases, V lost 1 base, and 8 bases had no gene match. CDR3 coding DNA: TGTGCCAGCAGCTTAGTTCAGGGAACAGGGGACACCGGGGAGCTGTTTTTT. It translates to CASSLVQGTGDTGELFF.

In this sample, this clonotype turned up many times. The junction does not match germline at one end; this may be a read error. The J gene is TRBJ2-1, the V gene TRBV19; TRBD2 matches at 13 bases. Germline CDR1 is LNHDA and CDR2 is SQIVND (reference sequence). This CDR3 has 18 amino acids. CDR3 protein: CASSTIPTGLAGAAPLLF. The CDR3 nucleotides read TGTGCCAGTAGTACGATCCCCACTGGACTAGCGGGGGCCGCCCCTCTCCTCTTC. The full variable domain, completed using reference TRBV19 and TRBJ2-1, is DGGITQSPKYLFRKEGQNVTLSCEQNLNHDAMYWYRQDPGQGLRLIYYSQIVNDFQKGDIAEGYSVSREKKESFPLTVTSAQKNPTAFYLCASSTIPTGLAGAAPLLFGPGTRLTVL.

This clonotype appeared many times. The CDR3 sequence is CASSQAGQGHSYEQYF. In DNA, the CDR3 is TGTGCCAGCAGCCAAGCAGGACAGGGGCACTCCTACGAGCAGTACTTC. This chain joins TRBV3-1 and TRBJ2-7; 9 bases align to TRBD1. V dropped 1 base and J dropped 0; count of bases not matched to a gene: 4. CDR3 size: 16 residues. Germline V gene lookup returns CDR1 LGHDT and CDR2 YNNKEL (reference sequence).

At least ten counts were recorded for this clonotype. The chain joins TRBV3-1 to TRBJ2-2; no clear D. Germline lookup yields CDR1 LGHDT and CDR2 YNNKEL (reference sequence). This CDR3 comprises 14 residues. V lost 0 bases to trimming and J lost 0 bases, with 2 bases between them. The CDR3, as DNA: TGTGCCAGCAGCCAAGATCCGAACACCGGGGAGCTGTTTTTT. Translating it yields CASSQDPNTGELFF.

Many counts were recorded for this clonotype. The germline gene is not matched at one end of the junction; a read error may be the cause. This chain connects TRBV11-2 to TRBJ2-5; D unclear. CDR1 is SGHAT and CDR2 is FQNNGV in the germline V gene. The CDR3 covers 14 residues. The CDR3 sequence: CSSRDPDGQETQYF. CDR3 coding DNA: TGTTCCAGCAGAGACCCGGACGGGCAAGAGACCCAGTACTTC.

This clonotype was counted at least ten times. This chain links TRBV2 with TRBJ1-2; TRBD1 matches at 9 bases. There are 13 residues in the CDR3. V lost 5 bases to trimming and J lost 7 bases; unmatched junction nucleotides: 5. Germline V gene lookup returns CDR1 SNHLY and CDR2 FYNNEI. The CDR3 DNA is TGTGCCAGCAGTCTACAGGGGGCGCTTGGCTACACCTTC. This encodes CASSLQGALGYTF.

V and J are TRBV5-4 and TRBJ1-2; weak D call: TRBD1 (6 bases). CDR3 length equals 15 residues. V was cut by 4 bases and J by 6 bases, with 19 bases left in between. The V gene's germline CDR1 is SGHNT and CDR2 YYREEE (reference sequence). The CDR3 DNA reads as TGTGCCAGCAGCCAGACCTCAGGGGAGCGGGATGGCTACACCTTC. It is translated as CASSQTSGERDGYTF.

This clonotype has ten or more counts. The chain combines TRBV24-1 with TRBJ2-2; D is possibly TRBD2 (5 bases). The CDR3 is made up of 14 amino acids. Looked up from germline, CDR1 is KGHDR and CDR2 is SFDVKD. Trimming cost V 2 bases and J 6 bases, with 9 bases left between them. The CDR3 protein is CATSDSGKAGELFF. For the CDR3, the DNA is TGTGCCACCAGTGATTCGGGAAAAGCCGGGGAGCTGTTTTTT.

The CDR3 coding sequence is TGTGCCAGCAGCTTGGGGGCAGGGGGAAATCAGCCCCAGCATTTT. It codes for CASSLGAGGNQPQHF. The V and J genes are TRBV5-8 and TRBJ1-5; 7 positions match TRBD1. The CDR3 consists of 15 residues. Looked up from germline, CDR1 is SGHTS and CDR2 is YDEGEE. The J segment lost 4 bases and the V segment lost 0 bases, leaving 4 bases of the junction unmatched.